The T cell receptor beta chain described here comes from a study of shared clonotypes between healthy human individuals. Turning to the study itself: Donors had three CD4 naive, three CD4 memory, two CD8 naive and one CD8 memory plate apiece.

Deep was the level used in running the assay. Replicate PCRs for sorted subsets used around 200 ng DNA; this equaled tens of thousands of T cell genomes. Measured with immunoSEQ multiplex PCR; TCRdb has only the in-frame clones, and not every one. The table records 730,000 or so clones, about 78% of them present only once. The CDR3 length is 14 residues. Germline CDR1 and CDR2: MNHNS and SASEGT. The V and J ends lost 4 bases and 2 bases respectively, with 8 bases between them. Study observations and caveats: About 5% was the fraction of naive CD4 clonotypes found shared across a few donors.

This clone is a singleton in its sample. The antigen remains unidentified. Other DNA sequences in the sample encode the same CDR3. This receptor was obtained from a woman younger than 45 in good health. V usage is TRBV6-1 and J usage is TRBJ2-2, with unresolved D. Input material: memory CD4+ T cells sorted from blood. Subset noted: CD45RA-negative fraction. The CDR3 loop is CASSAVRNTGELFF. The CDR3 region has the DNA TGTGCCAGCAGTGCGGTCCGAAACACCGGGGAGCTGTTTTTT.